This TCR beta chain originates from a study of blood T cell repertoires in COVID-19. This clone has more than one count but fewer than ten. Method: immunoSEQ multiplex PCR; TCRdb's copy keeps in-frame clones and lacks some. The table has roughly 360,000 clones, about 89% seen once. Study members were between about 18 and 100 years old and lived in 24 US regions. Trimming stripped 7 bases from V and 4 bases from J, with 10 bases between. Germline V gene data show CDR1 as GTSNPN and CDR2 as SVGIG (reference sequence). This CDR3 spans 11 amino acids. The TCR originated in a man aged 25 to 40 who had recovered from COVID-19. The material sequenced was PBMCs or T cells enriched from blood (not recorded which). The chain has TRBV30 and TRBJ1-2, with D unresolved. The CDR3 DNA sequence: TGTGCCTCGGGCGCGATCTATGGCTACACCTTC. Translation: CASGAIYGYTF.